Listed below are T cell receptor beta chains from one sample, sequenced in a study of Graves' ophthalmopathy and Graves' hyperthyroidism. TCRdb ran MiXCR on the multiplex PCR reads and lists one entry per CDR3 protein. The sample has 650,000 to 800,000 distinct CDR3 sequences; about 41% are singletons. Input material: peripheral blood. The receptor source for this set is an adult man with Graves' ophthalmopathy. Each CDR3 is given with its conserved first and last residue.

V gene	J gene	CDR3 protein
TRBV25-1	TRBJ2-6	CASSGTHNSGANVLTF
TRBV5-1	TRBJ1-1	CASSGQGMRTEAFF
TRBV5-1	TRBJ2-2	CASSLSGYTTGELFF
TRBV11-2	TRBJ2-7	CASSSTAPDEQYF
TRBV6-1	TRBJ1-2	CASSENWGSYGYTF
TRBV6-5	TRBJ1-5	CASSYSQGNQPQHF
TRBV6-1	TRBJ1-2	CASSAQQNYGYTF
TRBV6-5	TRBJ1-5	CASRRPPTGSAINQPQHF
TRBV29-1	TRBJ2-1	CSVLTSGSRGSYNEQFF
TRBV14	TRBJ1-2	CASSDQGQGVYGYTF
TRBV13	TRBJ2-7	CASSLGLAGAFPYEQYF
TRBV19	TRBJ1-2	CTSGIREGGYGYTF
TRBV24-1	TRBJ1-5	CATSDGQGVNQPQHF
TRBV7-9	TRBJ1-3	CASSYRAQGRIGNTIYF
TRBV12-3/TRBV12-4	TRBJ1-5	CASSQRTGVQPQHF
TRBV5-1	TRBJ1-5	CASSYGTGLNQPQHF
TRBV2	TRBJ1-2	CAKTGIDYGYTF
TRBV10-3	TRBJ2-2	CAISAGQVNGELFF
TRBV2	TRBJ2-2	CASSTRAGGINTGELFF
TRBV19	TRBJ1-4	CAASGLRNEKLFF
TRBV12-3/TRBV12-4	TRBJ1-2	CASSQTENYGYTF
TRBV25-1	TRBJ1-2	CACSASDVANYGYTF
TRBV2	TRBJ1-4	CASIGQGFEKLFF
TRBV5-6	TRBJ2-5	CASSYPGTGAQETQYF
TRBV5-1	TRBJ2-5	CASSLAGPLETQYF
TRBV10-2	TRBJ1-2	CASSESGQGGYTF
TRBV2	TRBJ2-2	CASSIDPLAGGTGELFF
TRBV7-2	TRBJ1-4	CASSWGTGVNEKLFF
TRBV29-1	TRBJ1-2	CSWNRVGGYTF
TRBV6-1	TRBJ2-7	CASSYGLPYEQYF
TRBV2	TRBJ1-6	CASSETRTNSPLHF
TRBV5-8	TRBJ2-7	CASSLGSPSYEQYF
TRBV19	TRBJ2-7	CASSMGPGTYEQYF
TRBV10-3	TRBJ1-2	CAISRGTNYGYTF
TRBV24-1	TRBJ2-2	CANPGQLFF
TRBV6-6	TRBJ2-7	CASSYMAGPYEQYF
TRBV15	TRBJ2-5	CATSRANSGKETQYF
TRBV7-9	TRBJ2-2	CASSSTGPAGELFF
TRBV11-2	TRBJ1-1	CASSPTGPTEAFF
TRBV4-3	TRBJ2-7	CASSQRQMTETYEQYF
TRBV7-9	TRBJ1-1	CASSRGRGLQIKNTEAFF
TRBV6-1	TRBJ2-6	CASSLQAGSGANVLTF
TRBV10-3	TRBJ1-2	CAISGDRNGYTF
TRBV10-3	TRBJ2-2	CASSSGRTSGDTGELFF
TRBV7-9	TRBJ2-7	CASSLQGAGSDEQYF
TRBV2	TRBJ1-4	CASSRESGAANEKLFF
TRBV7-9	TRBJ1-1	CASSETDSPNTKAFF
TRBV29-1	TRBJ1-4	CSVVTDEKLFF
TRBV18	TRBJ2-5	CASSPPGLAAETQYF
TRBV5-1	TRBJ1-1	CASSLVANTEALF
TRBV19	TRBJ1-2	CASSIPQGKGYGYTF
TRBV7-3	TRBJ2-2	CASSPNAGTGTFTGELFF
TRBV19	TRBJ2-7	CASSTIDRGNEQYF
TRBV6-6	TRBJ2-7	CASRGGGSAYEQYF
TRBV2	TRBJ2-7	CASSEEGWGQLSYEQYF
TRBV27	TRBJ1-2	CASSLAFRGYGYTF
TRBV11-2	TRBJ2-5	CASSSRQGTERETQYF
TRBV12-3/TRBV12-4	TRBJ1-6	CASSPGQANSYNSPLHF
TRBV10-3	TRBJ2-7	CAIKGQMVGGEQYF